Reported below is one T cell receptor beta chain. Germline values: CDR1 SGHTA, CDR2 FQGNSA. V was pared by 2 bases and J by 7 bases, with 6 bases of the junction left unmatched. The CDR3 extends over 15 amino acids. Produced via immunoSEQ multiplex PCR; TCRdb's table is partial and in-frame only. The repertoire holds some 400,000 clones, with around 87% as singletons. Seattle patients were enrolled while actively infected and followed longitudinally. These data originate in a study of blood T cell repertoires in COVID-19. Study as a whole: Samples taken during acute and convalescent COVID-19 were collected in the United States, Italy and Spain.

The chain recombines TRBV7-2 with TRBJ2-1, with 9 nucleotides matching TRBD2. The TCR was taken from a woman aged 60-75 years with COVID-19, enrolled during active disease. The specimen sequenced was peripheral blood. CDR3 DNA: TGTGCCAGCAGCTTATGGGCGGGGGGGCGTAATGAGCAGTTCTTC. Its translation is CASSLWAGGRNEQFF.